This T cell receptor (beta chain) derives from a study of shared clonotypes between healthy human individuals. Looking at the study overall: The study used three CD4 naive, three CD4 memory, two CD8 naive and one CD8 memory plate per donor. Points from the study as a whole: Naive subsets generally exceeded memory subsets in estimated richness.

This CDR3 has 13 amino acids. Germline V gene sequence: CDR1 MGHDK, CDR2 SYGVNS. Trimming took off 5 bases at V and 4 bases at J, with 6 bases between the two ends. Measured with immunoSEQ multiplex PCR; TCRdb has only the in-frame clones, and not every one. The repertoire holds 660,000 or so clones, with about 96% as singletons. Naivety among CD8 cells was defined by CD45RO negativity and positive CCR7 selection, thereby excluding terminally differentiated effector memory CD45RA+ cells. Worth noting for this clone: Its antigen remains unidentified.

Source material: naive CD8+ T cells sorted from blood. The clonotype originates from a woman aged 30 to 39 in good health. The chain is built from TRBV25-1 and TRBJ2-6, with unresolved D. Here the CDR3 DNA reads TGTGCCAGCAGTCATCCCGGGGCCAACGTCCTGACTTTC. This encodes CASSHPGANVLTF.